These 14 T cell receptor beta chains were sequenced from one sample in a study of immune heterogeneity within non-small cell lung tumors. Genomic DNA from bulk tumor acted as the template, and 600 ng was loaded per sample. In surgery, several biopsies were collected from each primary tumor at widely spaced sites. Those enrolled were patients newly diagnosed with untreated non-small cell lung cancer and undergoing curative surgery. In a multiplex PCR, 32 V and 13 J primers amplified TCR beta CDR3. MiXCR, run by TCRdb on the multiplex PCR reads, gives a single entry per CDR3 protein. The sample shows 1,500 to 2,500 distinct CDR3 sequences, roughly 30% of them seen only once. Sequencing was done on a sample of lung tumor tissue. The receptors derive from a man aged 60 to 75 with non-small cell lung cancer.

This clonotype was counted a few times. The chain joins TRBV5-6 to TRBJ1-1; no firm D call. CDR3 size: 13 residues. The germline V gene encodes CDR1 SGHDT and CDR2 YYEEEE. V was clipped by 1 base and J by 5 bases, with 9 bases between them. The CDR3 DNA reads TGTGCCAGCAGCTTGCCCCGAGTTACTGAAGCTTTCTTT. Translating gives CASSLPRVTEAFF.

This chain links TRBV4-1 with TRBJ2-1, with TRBD2 identical over 8 bases. The junction had 3 bases not matched to a gene; V was cut back by 2 bases and J by 3 bases. The V gene's germline CDR1 is MGHRA and CDR2 YSYEKL. CDR3 length: 15 amino acids. This chain's CDR3 is CASSQQAGDYNEQFF. The DNA for the CDR3 is TGCGCCAGCAGCCAACAAGCGGGGGACTACAATGAGCAGTTCTTC.

By proportion, this clonotype is medium-sized. In DNA, the CDR3 is TGTGCCAGCAGCCGCCAGTCCGGGACCTCCTACAATGAGCAGTTCTTC. Protein: CASSRQSGTSYNEQFF. The gene calls are TRBV7-2 and TRBJ2-1; perhaps D is TRBD1 or TRBD2 (5 bases each). Germline V lookup: CDR1 SGHTA, CDR2 FQGNSA. V lost 5 bases, J lost 0 bases, and 14 bases lay in between. CDR3 size: 16 residues.

This clonotype was detected only once. J is TRBJ2-7 and V is TRBV5-8, with D uncertain. Germline V CDR1 and CDR2: SGHTS, YDEGEE. This CDR3 region has 11 residues. Trimming pared 3 bases from V and 4 bases from J, leaving 5 bases between. CDR3 loop: CASSSRYEQYF. The DNA for the CDR3 is TGTGCCAGCAGCTCGAGGTACGAGCAGTACTTC.

This clonotype has more than one count but fewer than ten. V usage is TRBV20-1 and J usage is TRBJ1-5; D gene ambiguous. Trimming took off 6 bases at V and 1 base at J, with 10 bases between the two ends. The CDR3 length is 13 residues. CDR1 is DFQATT and CDR2 is SNEGSKA in the germline V gene (reference sequence). The chain's CDR3 is CSAADGSNQPQHF. CDR3 nucleotides: TGCAGTGCCGCGGACGGAAGCAATCAGCCCCAGCATTTT.

In its sample, this clonotype was seen a few times. V and J are TRBV6-1 and TRBJ2-3, with D perhaps TRBD1 or TRBD2 (5 bases each). Germline-derived CDR1 and CDR2 are MNHNS and SASEGT. V lost 0 bases to trimming and J lost 1 base, with 11 bases between them. The CDR3 extends over 16 amino acids. The CDR3 sequence is CASSEAPGQGTDTQYF. The DNA of the CDR3 is TGTGCCAGCAGTGAAGCGCCGGGGCAGGGCACAGATACGCAGTATTTT.

Relative to its sample, this clonotype is large. V gene TRBV12-3 or TRBV12-4 combines with J gene TRBJ2-5, with D maybe TRBD2 (5 bases). V was pared by 2 bases and J by 2 bases, with 15 bases between. The CDR3 spans 16 residues. CDR3 bases: TGTGCCAGCAGTTTAATGGGCGGGCCTGTTCAAGAGACCCAGTACTTC. It is translated as CASSLMGGPVQETQYF.

This clonotype was counted between two and nine times. The rearrangement links TRBV10-3 to TRBJ2-6; either TRBD1 or TRBD2 may supply D (5 bases each). Germline CDR1 and CDR2: ENHRY and SYGVKD. Trimming left V 8 bases short and J 2 bases short, with 10 bases between. This CDR3 spans 14 amino acids. As DNA, the CDR3 is TGTGCCATCGCCCAGGGAGCTGGGGCCAACGTCCTGACTTTC. Protein: CAIAQGAGANVLTF.

Turning to this clonotype: An end of the junction does not agree with germline; a read error may underlie this. The V gene is TRBV9, the J gene TRBJ1-2; TRBD1 is a possible D gene (6 bases). The CDR3 has 15 amino acids. Germline V gives CDR1 SGDLS, CDR2 YYNGEE. The chain's CDR3 is CAISVNRDTNYGYTF. CDR3 bases: TGTGCCATCAGCGTGAACCGGGACACAAACTATGGCTACACCTTC.

With respect to this clonotype: A single base separates this from a much larger clone, so it may be a read error. This chain links TRBV20-1 with TRBJ2-3; D possibly corresponds to TRBD2 (6 bases). Germline values: CDR1 DFQATT, CDR2 SNEGSKA (reference sequence). This CDR3 is built from 15 residues. The CDR3 region has the DNA TGCAGTGCTAGTGGTGGGGCCGGGAGTGCGGATATGCAGTATTTT. Its protein product is CSASGGAGSADMQYF.

The chain recombines TRBV5-1 with TRBJ2-1; TRBD2 matches at 9 bases. Germline CDR1 reads SGHRS; CDR2 reads YFSETQ. V shed 0 bases and J 7 bases; nucleotides not matched to a gene: 5. The CDR3 spans 15 residues. CDR3: CASSLGTSGPNEQFF. DNA for the CDR3: TGCGCCAGCAGCTTGGGAACTAGCGGGCCAAATGAGCAGTTCTTC.

By proportion, this clonotype is large. The genes are TRBV6-4 and TRBJ2-1; the D call may be TRBD1 or TRBD2 (5 bases each). V was clipped by 0 bases and J by 8 bases, with 11 bases between them. Per the germline V gene, CDR1 is MRHNA and CDR2 is SNTAGT. The CDR3 is 14 residues long. The CDR3, as DNA: TGTGCCAGCAGTGACTCGATCGGGGCCGATGAGCAGTTCTTC. Residues: CASSDSIGADEQFF.

This clonotype was detected a few times. The rearrangement links TRBV30 to TRBJ2-1, with 14 bases matching TRBD2. Losses at the gene ends were 1 base for V and 8 bases for J; bases not matched to a gene: 10. The CDR3 contains 17 residues. The germline CDR1 and CDR2 sequences are GTSNPN and SVGIG (reference sequence). This chain's CDR3 is CAWSGLAGGSGIHEQFF. The CDR3, as DNA: TGTGCCTGGAGTGGACTAGCGGGAGGGTCGGGAATACATGAGCAGTTCTTC.

This clonotype has just a few counts. This chain links TRBV30 with TRBJ1-5; no clear D. The CDR3 totals 12 residues. Germline V CDR1 and CDR2: GTSNPN, SVGIG (reference sequence). The germline V and J ends were trimmed by 2 bases and 9 bases, with 11 bases remaining between them. CDR3 DNA sequence: TGTGCCTGGAGTTCCGGCCTAAGGCCCCAGCATTTT. It specifies CAWSSGLRPQHF.